This TCR beta chain stems from a study of post-analysis software for immune sequencing data. Study-level points and caveats: There were a few TRBV segments more frequent in patients than controls, and TRBV5-6, TRBV5-1 and TRBV20-1 were among them.

The CDR3 is 15 residues long. Unmatched junction bases numbered 8, after V lost 3 bases and J lost 8 bases. TCR beta cDNA libraries included unique molecular identifiers. MiXCR, run by TCRdb on the PCR reads, gives a single entry per CDR3 protein. This table has approximately 440,000 distinct CDR3 sequences, approximately 45% appearing once. Remarks on this clonotype: What it recognizes is unknown.

This chain uses TRBV12-3 or TRBV12-4 with TRBJ2-3; 10 positions agree with TRBD2. Sequencing input: blood. This clonotype was sampled from a girl between 5 and 17 years old with multiple sclerosis. The CDR3 is CASSLLSSGSPTQYF. Written as DNA, the CDR3 is TGTGCCAGCAGTTTGCTGTCTAGCGGGAGTCCTACGCAGTATTTT.